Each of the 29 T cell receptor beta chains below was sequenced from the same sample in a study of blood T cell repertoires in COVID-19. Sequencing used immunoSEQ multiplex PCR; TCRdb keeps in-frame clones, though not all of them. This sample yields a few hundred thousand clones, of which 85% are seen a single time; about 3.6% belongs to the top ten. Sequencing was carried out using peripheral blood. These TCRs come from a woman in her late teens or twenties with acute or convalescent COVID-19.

The CDR3 is CASSATRAEPRGEQYF. Here the CDR3 DNA reads TGTGCCAGCAGCGCCACGAGGGCCGAGCCCAGAGGGGAGCAGTACTTC. The chain recombines TRBV11-2 with TRBJ2-7; tentatively, D is TRBD2 (5 bases). The germline V gene encodes CDR1 SGHAT and CDR2 FQNNGV. This CDR3 spans 16 amino acids. With 5 bases removed from V and 7 bases from J, the gap between germline ends came to 24 bases.

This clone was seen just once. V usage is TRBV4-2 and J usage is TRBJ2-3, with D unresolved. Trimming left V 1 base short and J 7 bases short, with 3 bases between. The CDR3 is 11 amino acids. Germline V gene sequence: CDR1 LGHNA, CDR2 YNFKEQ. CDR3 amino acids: CASSQGHTQYF. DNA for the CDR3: TGTGCCAGCAGCCAAGGGCATACGCAGTATTTT.

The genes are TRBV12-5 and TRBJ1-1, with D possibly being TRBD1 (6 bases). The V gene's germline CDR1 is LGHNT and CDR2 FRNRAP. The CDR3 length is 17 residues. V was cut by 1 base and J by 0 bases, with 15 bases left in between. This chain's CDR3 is CASGLARRTAMNTEAFF. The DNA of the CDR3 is TGTGCTAGTGGTTTGGCCCGGAGGACAGCTATGAACACTGAAGCTTTCTTT.

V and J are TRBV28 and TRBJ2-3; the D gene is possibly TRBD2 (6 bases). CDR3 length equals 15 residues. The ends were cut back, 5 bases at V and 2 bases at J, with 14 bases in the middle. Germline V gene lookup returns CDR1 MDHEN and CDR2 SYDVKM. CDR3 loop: CASSDGEATTDTQYF. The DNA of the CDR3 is TGTGCCAGCAGTGACGGGGAGGCTACCACAGATACGCAGTATTTT.

CDR3 nucleotide sequence: TGTGCCAGCAGTCCGTCGGGGACAGTCAATCAGCCCCAGCATTTT. Amino acids: CASSPSGTVNQPQHF. The V and J genes are TRBV27 and TRBJ1-5; the match to TRBD1 covers 7 bases. CDR3 length equals 15 residues. Germline V gene lookup returns CDR1 MNHEY and CDR2 SMNVEV (reference sequence). J was trimmed by 3 bases and V by 5 bases; bases with no gene match: 7.

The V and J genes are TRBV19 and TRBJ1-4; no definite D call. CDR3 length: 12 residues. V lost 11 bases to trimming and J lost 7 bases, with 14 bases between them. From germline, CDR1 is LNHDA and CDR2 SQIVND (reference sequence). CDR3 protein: CACTASGEKLFF. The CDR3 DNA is TGTGCCTGTACGGCCTCAGGTGAAAAACTGTTTTTT.

As DNA, the CDR3 is TGCGCCAGCAGTGATAGGGGGAGAAAGAACACCGGGGAGCTGTTTTTT. Translated: CASSDRGRKNTGELFF. The chain carries TRBV10-2 and TRBJ2-2; a weak D match, TRBD1 (6 bases). The V gene lost 3 bases and the J gene lost 1 base, with 12 bases spanning the gap. CDR1 and CDR2 (germline): WSHSY, SAAADI. This CDR3 is 16 amino acids long.

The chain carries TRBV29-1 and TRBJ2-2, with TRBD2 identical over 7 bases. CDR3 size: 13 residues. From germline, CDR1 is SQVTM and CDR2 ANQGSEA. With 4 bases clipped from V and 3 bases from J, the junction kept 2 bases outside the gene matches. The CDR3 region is CSVVAGDTGELFF. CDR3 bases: TGCAGCGTTGTGGCGGGAGACACCGGGGAGCTGTTTTTT.

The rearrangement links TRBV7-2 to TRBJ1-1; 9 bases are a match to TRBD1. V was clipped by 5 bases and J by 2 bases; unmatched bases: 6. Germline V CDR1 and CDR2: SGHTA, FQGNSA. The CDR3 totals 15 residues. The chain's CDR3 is CASSRTGVVNTEAFF. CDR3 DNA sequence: TGTGCCAGCAGCCGGACAGGGGTTGTTAACACTGAAGCTTTCTTT.

CDR3 protein: CASSSGVQGGYEQYF. CDR3 in DNA: TGTGCCAGCAGCTCCGGAGTTCAGGGGGGCTACGAGCAGTACTTC. The chain employs TRBV9 and TRBJ2-7; weak D call: TRBD1 (7 bases). The CDR3 loop spans 15 amino acids. V lost 4 bases and J 3 bases, leaving 17 bases between the germline ends. Germline V gives CDR1 SGDLS, CDR2 YYNGEE. Full variable domain (rest looked up from reference TRBV9 and TRBJ2-7): DSGVTQTPKHLITATGQRVTLRCSPRSGDLSVYWYQQSLDQGLQFLIQYYNGEERAKGNILERFSAQQFPDLHSELNLSSLELGDSALYFCASSSGVQGGYEQYFGPGTRLTVT.

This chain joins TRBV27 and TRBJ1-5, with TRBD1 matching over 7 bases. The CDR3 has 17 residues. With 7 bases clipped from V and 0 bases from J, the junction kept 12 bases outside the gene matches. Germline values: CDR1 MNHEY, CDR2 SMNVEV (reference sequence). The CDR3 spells CASTPLGQSHSNQPQHF. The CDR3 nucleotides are TGTGCCAGCACCCCCCTGGGACAGAGTCATAGCAATCAGCCCCAGCATTTT.

As DNA, the CDR3 is TGTGCCAGCAGCCGCGGGACTTACTACGAGCAGTACTTC. Protein: CASSRGTYYEQYF. The V call is TRBV2, the J call TRBJ2-7, with D possibly matching TRBD2 (6 bases). The CDR3 spans 13 residues. The germline V gene encodes CDR1 SNHLY and CDR2 FYNNEI. Trimming shortened V by 6 bases and J by 3 bases, and 12 bases separated the two germline ends. The entire variable domain, with the rest obtained from reference TRBV2 and TRBJ2-7, is as follows: EPEVTQTPSHQVTQMGQEVILRCVPISNHLYFYWYRQILGQKVEFLVSFYNNEISEKSEIFDDQFSVERPDGSNFTLKIRSTKLEDSAMYFCASSRGTYYEQYFGPGTRLTVT.

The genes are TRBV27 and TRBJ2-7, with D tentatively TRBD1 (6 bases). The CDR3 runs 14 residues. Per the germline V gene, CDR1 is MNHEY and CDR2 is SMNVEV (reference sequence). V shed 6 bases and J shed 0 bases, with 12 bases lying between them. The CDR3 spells CASSPGVPSYEQYF. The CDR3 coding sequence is TGTGCCAGCAGCCCAGGGGTACCCTCCTACGAGCAGTACTTC.

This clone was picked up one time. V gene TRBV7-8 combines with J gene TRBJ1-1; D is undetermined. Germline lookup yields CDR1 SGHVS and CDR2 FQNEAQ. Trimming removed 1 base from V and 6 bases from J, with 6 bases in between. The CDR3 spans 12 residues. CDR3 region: CASSLVRAEAFF. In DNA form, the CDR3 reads TGTGCCAGCAGCTTAGTTCGGGCTGAAGCTTTCTTT.

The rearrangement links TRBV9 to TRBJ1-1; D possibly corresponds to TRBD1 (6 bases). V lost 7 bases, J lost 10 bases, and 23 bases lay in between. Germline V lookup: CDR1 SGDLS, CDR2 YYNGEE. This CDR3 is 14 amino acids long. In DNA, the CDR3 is TGTGCCAGCGGGATACTAGGGGGAAGAGAGGGAGCTTTCTTT. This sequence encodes CASGILGGREGAFF.

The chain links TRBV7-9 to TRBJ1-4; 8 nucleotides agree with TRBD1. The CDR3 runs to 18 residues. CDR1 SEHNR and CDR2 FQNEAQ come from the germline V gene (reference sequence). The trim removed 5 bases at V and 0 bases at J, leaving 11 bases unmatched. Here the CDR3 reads CASSPLDRVLATNEKLFF. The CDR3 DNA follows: TGTGCCAGCAGCCCTTTGGACAGGGTACTTGCAACTAATGAAAAACTGTTTTTT.

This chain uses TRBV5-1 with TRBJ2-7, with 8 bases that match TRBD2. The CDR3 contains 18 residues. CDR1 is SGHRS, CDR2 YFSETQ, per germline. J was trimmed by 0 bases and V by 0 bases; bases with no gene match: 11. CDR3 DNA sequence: TGCGCCAGCAGCTTGGCCAGCGGGGGTCCCTCAAGCTCCTACGAGCAGTACTTC. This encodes CASSLASGGPSSSYEQYF.

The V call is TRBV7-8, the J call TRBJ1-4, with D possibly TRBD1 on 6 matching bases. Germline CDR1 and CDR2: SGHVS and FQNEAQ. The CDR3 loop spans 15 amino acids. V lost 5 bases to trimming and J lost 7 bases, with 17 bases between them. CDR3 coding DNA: TGTGCCAGCAGCACAACAGGGCTCGGTAGTGAAAAACTGTTTTTT. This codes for CASSTTGLGSEKLFF. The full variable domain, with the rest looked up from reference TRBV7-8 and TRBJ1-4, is GAGVSQSPRYKVAKRGQDVALRCDPISGHVSLFWYQQALGQGPEFLTYFQNEAQLDKSGLPSDRFFAERPEGSVSTLKIQRTQQEDSAVYLCASSTTGLGSEKLFFGSGTQLSVL.

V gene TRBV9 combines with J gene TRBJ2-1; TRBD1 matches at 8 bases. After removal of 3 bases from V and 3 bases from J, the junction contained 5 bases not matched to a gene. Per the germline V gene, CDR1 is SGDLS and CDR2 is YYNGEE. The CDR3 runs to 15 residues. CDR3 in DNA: TGTGCCAGCAGCGCTCAGACAGGGGACTACAATGAGCAGTTCTTC. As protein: CASSAQTGDYNEQFF.

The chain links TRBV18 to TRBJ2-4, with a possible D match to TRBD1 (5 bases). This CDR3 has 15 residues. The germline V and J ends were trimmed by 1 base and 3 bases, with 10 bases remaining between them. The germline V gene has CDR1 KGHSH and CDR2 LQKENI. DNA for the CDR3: TGTGCCAGCTCACCACTTGCCCAGGGCAAAAACATTCAGTACTTC. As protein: CASSPLAQGKNIQYF. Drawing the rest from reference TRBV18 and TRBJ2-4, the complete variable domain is NAGVMQNPRHLVRRRGQEARLRCSPMKGHSHVYWYRQLPEEGLKFMVYLQKENIIDESGMPKERFSAEFPKEGPSILRIQQVVRGDSAAYFCASSPLAQGKNIQYFGAGTRLSVL.

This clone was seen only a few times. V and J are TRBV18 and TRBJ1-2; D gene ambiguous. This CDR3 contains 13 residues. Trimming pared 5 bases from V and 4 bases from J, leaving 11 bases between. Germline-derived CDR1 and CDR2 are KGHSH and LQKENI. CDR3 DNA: TGTGCCAGCTCAACAGTGGCCTCCTATGGCTACACCTTC. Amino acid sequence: CASSTVASYGYTF.

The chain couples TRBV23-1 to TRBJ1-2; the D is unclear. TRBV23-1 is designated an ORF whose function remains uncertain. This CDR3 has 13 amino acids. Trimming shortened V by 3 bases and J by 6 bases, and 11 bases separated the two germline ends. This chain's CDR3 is CASSQKQSDGYTF. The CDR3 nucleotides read TGCGCCAGCAGTCAGAAACAGTCGGATGGCTACACCTTC.

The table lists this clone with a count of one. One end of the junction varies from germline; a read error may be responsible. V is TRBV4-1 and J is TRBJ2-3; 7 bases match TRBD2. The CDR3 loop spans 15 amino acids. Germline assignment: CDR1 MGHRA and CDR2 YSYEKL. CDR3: CASSQGWEGTDTQYF. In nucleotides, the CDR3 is TGCGCCAGCAGCCAAGGCTGGGAGGGCACGGATACGCAGTATTTT.

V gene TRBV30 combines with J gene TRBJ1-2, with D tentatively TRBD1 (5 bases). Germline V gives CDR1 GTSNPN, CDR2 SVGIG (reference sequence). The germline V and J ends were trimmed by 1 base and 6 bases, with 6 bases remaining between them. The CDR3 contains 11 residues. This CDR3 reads CAWSEGDGYTF. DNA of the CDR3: TGTGCCTGGAGTGAAGGGGATGGCTACACCTTC.

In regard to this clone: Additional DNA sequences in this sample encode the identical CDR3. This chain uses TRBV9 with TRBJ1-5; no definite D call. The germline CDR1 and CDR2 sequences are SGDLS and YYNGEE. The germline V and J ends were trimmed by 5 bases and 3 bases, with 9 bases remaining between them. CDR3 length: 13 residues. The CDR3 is CASSGAPNQPQHF. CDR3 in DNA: TGTGCCAGCAGTGGAGCCCCCAATCAGCCCCAGCATTTT. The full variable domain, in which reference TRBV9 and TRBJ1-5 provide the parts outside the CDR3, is DSGVTQTPKHLITATGQRVTLRCSPRSGDLSVYWYQQSLDQGLQFLIQYYNGEERAKGNILERFSAQQFPDLHSELNLSSLELGDSALYFCASSGAPNQPQHFGDGTRLSIL.

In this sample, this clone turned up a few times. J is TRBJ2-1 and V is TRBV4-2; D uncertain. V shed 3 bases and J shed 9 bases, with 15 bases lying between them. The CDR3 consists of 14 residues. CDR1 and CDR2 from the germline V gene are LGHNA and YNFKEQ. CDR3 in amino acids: CASSQEVSTIEQFF. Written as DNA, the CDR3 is TGTGCCAGCAGCCAGGAAGTTTCAACTATTGAGCAGTTCTTC.

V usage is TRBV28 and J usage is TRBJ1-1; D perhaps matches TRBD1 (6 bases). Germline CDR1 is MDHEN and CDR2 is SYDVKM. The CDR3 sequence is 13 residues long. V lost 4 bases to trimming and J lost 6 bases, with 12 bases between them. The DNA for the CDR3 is TGTGCCAGCAGTTCGGCAGGGGTACCTGAAGCTTTCTTT. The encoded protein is CASSSAGVPEAFF. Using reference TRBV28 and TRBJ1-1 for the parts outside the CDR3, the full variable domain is DVKVTQSSRYLVKRTGEKVFLECVQDMDHENMFWYRQDPGLGLRLIYFSYDVKMKEKGDIPEGYSVSREKKERFSLILESASTNQTSMYLCASSSAGVPEAFFGQGTRLTVV.

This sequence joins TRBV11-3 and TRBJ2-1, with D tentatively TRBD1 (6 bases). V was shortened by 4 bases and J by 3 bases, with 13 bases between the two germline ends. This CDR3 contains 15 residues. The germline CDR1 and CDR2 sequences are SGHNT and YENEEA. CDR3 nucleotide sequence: TGTGCCAGCAGCTCTTCGACAGGTATCTACAATGAGCAGTTCTTC. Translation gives CASSSSTGIYNEQFF.

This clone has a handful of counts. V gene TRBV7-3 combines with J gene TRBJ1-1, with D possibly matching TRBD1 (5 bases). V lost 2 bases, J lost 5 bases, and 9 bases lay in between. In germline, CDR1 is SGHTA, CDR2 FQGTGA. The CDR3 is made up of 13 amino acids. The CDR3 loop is CASSLGGETEAFF. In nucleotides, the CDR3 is TGTGCCAGCAGCTTAGGAGGGGAAACTGAAGCTTTCTTT. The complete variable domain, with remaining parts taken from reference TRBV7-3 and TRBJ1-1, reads GAGVSQTPSNKVTEKGKYVELRCDPISGHTALYWYRQSLGQGPEFLIYFQGTGAADDSGLPNDRFFAVRPEGSVSTLKIQRTERGDSAVYLCASSLGGETEAFFGQGTRLTVV.